One sample yielded the 30 T cell receptor beta chains listed below, sequenced in a study of control samples from healthy donors and cancer patients. Generated by immunoSEQ multiplex PCR, the TCRdb table keeps only in-frame clones and is missing some. The data hold 120,000 or so clones, with roughly 87% observed a single time. Sequencing input: blood. The receptors shown here come from a man aged 18 to 30 in good health.

V gene TRBV19 combines with J gene TRBJ2-5; D possibly uses TRBD1 or TRBD2 (5 bases each). The V gene lost 3 bases and the J gene lost 4 bases, with 12 bases spanning the gap. From germline, CDR1 is LNHDA and CDR2 SQIVND (reference sequence). This CDR3 has 14 amino acids. CDR3 sequence: CASSMAGTRETQYF. The CDR3 DNA reads as TGTGCCAGTAGTATGGCCGGGACGAGAGAGACCCAGTACTTC.

J is TRBJ1-2 and V is TRBV5-1, with TRBD1 as a possible D gene (6 bases). V lost 0 bases and J 6 bases, leaving 12 bases between the germline ends. CDR1 is SGHRS and CDR2 is YFSETQ in the germline V gene. CDR3 length: 14 residues. CDR3 in DNA: TGCGCCAGCAGCTTGGGCGGACAGAACAATGGCTACACCTTC. Its translation is CASSLGGQNNGYTF.

The chain employs TRBV18 and TRBJ1-1; possibly TRBD1 for D (5 bases). V dropped 3 bases and J dropped 4 bases, with 12 bases sitting between them. This CDR3 comprises 14 residues. Germline V lookup: CDR1 KGHSH, CDR2 LQKENI. The CDR3 coding sequence is TGTGCCAGCTCACCTGGAGGGGCGGGCACTGAAGCTTTCTTT. Translation: CASSPGGAGTEAFF.

A note on this clone: In the same sample, other DNA sequences code for this CDR3. The chain carries TRBV6-5 and TRBJ2-7; 8 positions agree with TRBD2. Unmatched junction bases numbered 10, after V lost 5 bases and J lost 4 bases. This CDR3 is 15 amino acids long. CDR1 MNHEY and CDR2 SVGAGI come from the germline V gene. The CDR3 nucleotides are TGTGCCAGCAGTCCCCCCAGCGGGAGTAGTTACGAGCAGTACTTC. It is translated as CASSPPSGSSYEQYF.

The J gene is TRBJ1-1, the V gene TRBV7-2; 8 bases match TRBD1. CDR3 length: 16 residues. Germline CDR1 and CDR2: SGHTA and FQGNSA. Trimming removed 2 bases from V and 5 bases from J; junction bases left unmatched: 10. CDR3 sequence reads: CASSLRAGGARTEAFF. CDR3 coding DNA: TGTGCCAGCAGCTTAAGAGCAGGGGGCGCGAGGACTGAAGCTTTCTTT.

The chain employs TRBV9 and TRBJ2-7; 7 nucleotides line up with TRBD1. Germline-derived CDR1 and CDR2 are SGDLS and YYNGEE. The CDR3 covers 14 residues. V lost 3 bases, J lost 2 bases, and 5 bases stayed unmatched. As DNA, the CDR3 is TGTGCCAGCAGCGCCCGAGGGACAGCCTACGAGCAGTACTTC. Translating gives CASSARGTAYEQYF.

The rearrangement uses TRBV19 and TRBJ1-5, with D unresolved. Germline V gives CDR1 LNHDA, CDR2 SQIVND (reference sequence). V lost 1 base to trimming and J lost 4 bases, with 5 bases between them. The CDR3 is 13 residues long. CDR3 bases: TGTGCCAGTAGTATAGTGAGGAATCAGCCCCAGCATTTT. Residues: CASSIVRNQPQHF. Together with reference TRBV19 and TRBJ1-5, the CDR3 gives the full variable domain: DGGITQSPKYLFRKEGQNVTLSCEQNLNHDAMYWYRQDPGQGLRLIYYSQIVNDFQKGDIAEGYSVSREKKESFPLTVTSAQKNPTAFYLCASSIVRNQPQHFGDGTRLSIL.

The rearrangement uses TRBV18 and TRBJ1-1, with D perhaps matching TRBD1 (6 bases). V lost 3 bases and J lost 1, with 12 bases in between. In germline, CDR1 is KGHSH, CDR2 LQKENI. The CDR3 runs to 15 residues. DNA for the CDR3: TGTGCCAGCTCACCGTCCCGGGACAAGAACACTGAAGCTTTCTTT. Amino acids: CASSPSRDKNTEAFF.

This chain connects TRBV7-2 to TRBJ2-3; D gene uncertain. Germline loops: CDR1 SGHTA, CDR2 FQGNSA. This CDR3 region has 11 residues. Deletions cut 6 bases from V and 4 bases from J, with 5 bases between. The CDR3 spells CASSPADTQYF. CDR3 DNA: TGTGCCAGCAGTCCGGCAGATACGCAGTATTTT.

Regarding this clone: Germline is not matched at one junction end, which may reflect a read error. The gene calls are TRBV28 and TRBJ1-5; D is unresolved. CDR1 is MDHEN, CDR2 SYDVKM, per germline. The CDR3 runs 12 residues. The CDR3 sequence: CASNQLYQSQHF. DNA for the CDR3: TGTGCCAGCAACCAACTCTATCAGTCCCAGCATTTT.

V and J are TRBV30 and TRBJ1-1, with a tentative D call TRBD1 (5 bases). V was pared by 1 base and J by 0 bases, with 6 bases between. Germline V gene data show CDR1 as GTSNPN and CDR2 as SVGIG (reference sequence). This CDR3 has 13 amino acids. This chain's CDR3 is CAWSAQVNTEAFF. Here the CDR3 DNA reads TGTGCCTGGAGTGCACAGGTGAACACTGAAGCTTTCTTT.

The rearrangement links TRBV14 to TRBJ2-1, with 13 bases identical to TRBD2. The V gene end was trimmed by 4 bases and the J gene end by 2 bases; junction bases not matched to a gene: 8. There are 18 residues in the CDR3. The germline gives CDR1 SGHDN, CDR2 FVKESK. In DNA form, the CDR3 reads TGTGCCAGCAGCCTAAGGGGACTAGCGGGAATGACCTACAATGAGCAGTTCTTC. Translation: CASSLRGLAGMTYNEQFF.

In its sample, this clone was seen once. V is TRBV6-2 or TRBV6-3 and J is TRBJ2-5, with TRBD2 matching over 8 bases. CDR3 size: 16 residues. V trimming: 0 bases; J trimming: 5 bases; junction bases outside the gene matches: 8. The germline gives CDR1 MNHEY, CDR2 SVGEGT. DNA for the CDR3: TGTGCCAGCAGTTACTCGAATGGCGGGAGGACTGAGACCCAGTACTTC. Translating gives CASSYSNGGRTETQYF.

This rearrangement joins TRBV3-1 (or the pseudogene TRBV3-2) to TRBJ2-5; D tentatively reads TRBD1 or TRBD2 (6 bases each). V was shortened by 2 bases and J by 0 bases, with 13 bases between the two germline ends. The CDR3 covers 16 residues. CDR1 and CDR2 from the germline V gene are LGHDT and YNNKEL (reference sequence). The CDR3 DNA sequence: TGTGCCAGCAGCCAAAGGGGGGCGGGGTACCAAGAGACCCAGTACTTC. Its protein is CASSQRGAGYQETQYF.

The CDR3 sequence: CASSTILQGYSNQPQHF. The CDR3 DNA is TGCGCCAGCAGCACAATTCTACAGGGTTATAGCAATCAGCCCCAGCATTTT. The gene calls are TRBV5-1 and TRBJ1-5; D is possibly TRBD1 (6 bases). CDR3 length equals 17 residues. Germline V gives CDR1 SGHRS, CDR2 YFSETQ. V was cut by 4 bases and J by 0 bases, with 17 bases left in between.

The chain has TRBV11-2 and TRBJ1-2; D is ambiguous. Germline CDR1 and CDR2: SGHAT and FQNNGV. CDR3 length equals 13 residues. Trimming shortened V by 5 bases and J by 4 bases, and 11 bases separated the two germline ends. Here the CDR3 DNA reads TGTGCCAGCAGCGACCGAACCCGCTATGGCTACACCTTC. Translated, it gives CASSDRTRYGYTF.

This rearrangement joins TRBV5-1 to TRBJ2-3; tentative D call: TRBD2 (6 bases). Between the trimmed V and J ends, which lost 0 bases and 5 bases, there was a span of 7 bases. This CDR3 region has 13 residues. Germline V gene data show CDR1 as SGHRS and CDR2 as YFSETQ. DNA for the CDR3: TGCGCCAGCAGCTTGGGACTAGAAGATACGCAGTATTTT. Its protein product is CASSLGLEDTQYF.

CDR3 protein: CASSPRTGVIIQYF. The CDR3, as DNA: TGTGCCAGCAGTCCCCGGACCGGAGTTATCATTCAGTACTTC. The chain employs TRBV27 and TRBJ2-4; D remains ambiguous. V was cut by 5 bases and J by 9 bases, with 17 bases left in between. The CDR3 is made up of 14 amino acids. Germline values: CDR1 MNHEY, CDR2 SMNVEV (reference sequence).

This clone is a singleton in its sample. The CDR3 protein is CASSYFQGMGNTIYF. The DNA for the CDR3 is TGTGCCAGCAGTTACTTCCAGGGGATGGGAAACACCATATATTTT. The chain carries TRBV6-6 and TRBJ1-3; a weak D match, TRBD1 (6 bases). Germline loops: CDR1 MNHNY, CDR2 SVGAGI (reference sequence). The germline V and J ends were trimmed by 1 base and 4 bases, with 11 bases remaining between them. This CDR3 spans 15 amino acids.

This clone occurred once. The chain recombines TRBV30 with TRBJ1-6; 7 bases agree with TRBD1. The germline gives CDR1 GTSNPN, CDR2 SVGIG (reference sequence). V lost 1 base to trimming and J lost 9 bases; unmatched junction nucleotides: 9. This CDR3 has 15 amino acids. CDR3 DNA: TGTGCCTGGAGTGATTCGACAGGGTGGACTTCACCCCTCCACTTT. Translation gives CAWSDSTGWTSPLHF.

The J gene is TRBJ2-6, the V gene TRBV2; D not certain. Germline values: CDR1 SNHLY, CDR2 FYNNEI. CDR3 size: 15 residues. V gave up 1 base and J gave up 6 bases, with 10 bases separating them. DNA of the CDR3: TGTGCCAGCAGTGAAGTTAGAAGCGTGGCCAACGTCCTGACTTTC. Its protein product is CASSEVRSVANVLTF.

J is TRBJ1-5 and V is TRBV6-5; D perhaps matches TRBD1 (6 bases). Per the germline V gene, CDR1 is MNHEY and CDR2 is SVGAGI. This CDR3 spans 14 amino acids. The ends were cut back, 4 bases at V and 7 bases at J, with 14 bases in the middle. The CDR3 bases are TGTGCCAGCAGTTTCCAGGGGAGGGGGCAGCCCCAGCATTTT. Protein product: CASSFQGRGQPQHF.

The gene calls are TRBV9 and TRBJ1-1; D is unclear. Trimming stripped 0 bases from V and 5 bases from J, with 8 bases between. This CDR3 is 13 amino acids long. Germline V lookup: CDR1 SGDLS, CDR2 YYNGEE. The CDR3 bases are TGTGCCAGCAGCGTAGTTGGGTGGACTGAAGCTTTCTTT. Translated, it gives CASSVVGWTEAFF.

The J gene is TRBJ2-7, the V gene TRBV10-2, with D maybe TRBD2 (6 bases). The CDR3 is made up of 13 amino acids. V gave up 6 bases and J gave up 3 bases, with 12 bases separating them. The V gene's germline CDR1 is WSHSY and CDR2 SAAADI. CDR3 DNA sequence: TGCGCCAGCAGACTCGGGAGTTACTACGAGCAGTACTTC. This sequence encodes CASRLGSYYEQYF.

This clone turned up a few times. The chain is built from TRBV3-1 (or the pseudogene TRBV3-2) and TRBJ1-1; a weak D match, TRBD1 (6 bases). There are 13 residues in the CDR3. Germline values: CDR1 LGHDT, CDR2 YNNKEL (reference sequence). V lost 1 base, J lost 5 bases, and 8 bases lay in between. DNA of the CDR3: TGTGCCAGCAGCCAAGGCAGGGGAACTGAAGCTTTCTTT. The encoded protein is CASSQGRGTEAFF.

This clone was observed a single time. The J gene is TRBJ2-3, the V gene TRBV24-1, with TRBD1 as a possible D gene (6 bases). The CDR3 has 15 residues. V lost 4 bases to trimming and J lost 0 bases, with 10 bases between them. Germline V gives CDR1 KGHDR, CDR2 SFDVKD. This CDR3 reads CATSDPGTSTDTQYF. CDR3 coding DNA: TGTGCCACCAGTGACCCAGGGACAAGCACAGATACGCAGTATTTT.

CDR3 nucleotides: TGTGCCAGCAGCTCCCTAAAGGAGGGCTCAAGGGAGCTGTTTTTT. Translation: CASSSLKEGSRELFF. The chain links TRBV5-5 to TRBJ2-2; tentatively, D is TRBD2 (6 bases). The CDR3 runs 15 residues. Germline-derived CDR1 and CDR2 are SGHKS and YYEKEE (reference sequence). V was trimmed by 3 bases and J by 9 bases, leaving 18 bases between them.

V gene TRBV14 combines with J gene TRBJ2-1; 7 nucleotides match TRBD2. The CDR3 covers 17 residues. Germline lookup yields CDR1 SGHDN and CDR2 FVKESK. The trim removed 2 bases at V and 0 bases at J, leaving 7 bases unmatched. The CDR3 region is CASSQLGVAGSYNEQFF. The CDR3, as DNA: TGTGCCAGCAGCCAACTTGGAGTAGCGGGCTCCTACAATGAGCAGTTCTTC.

This chain links TRBV15 with TRBJ2-3; weak D call: TRBD1 (6 bases). The CDR3 is 16 residues long. Deletions cut 1 base from V and 6 bases from J, with 17 bases between. Germline CDR1 LNHNV, CDR2 YYDKDF (reference sequence). The CDR3, as DNA: TGTGCCACCAGCAGAGTAATGGCAGGGGATCTGGATACGCAGTATTTT. It is translated as CATSRVMAGDLDTQYF. Full variable domain (rest looked up from reference TRBV15 and TRBJ2-3): DAMVIQNPRYQVTQFGKPVTLSCSQTLNHNVMYWYQQKSSQAPKLLFHYYDKDFNNEADTPDNFQSRRPNTSFCFLDIRSPGLGDTAMYLCATSRVMAGDLDTQYFGPGTRLTVL.

The chain joins TRBV7-7 to TRBJ1-4; unclear D gene. Trimming shortened V by 1 base and J by 4 bases, and 7 bases separated the two germline ends. This CDR3 is 14 amino acids long. Germline lookup yields CDR1 SSHAT and CDR2 FNYEAQ (reference sequence). In DNA form, the CDR3 reads TGTGCCAGCAGCTTAGGGACGGGTAATGAAAAACTGTTTTTT. This codes for CASSLGTGNEKLFF.